This TCR beta chain comes out of a study of early T cells in non-severe SARS-CoV-2 infection. CDR3 length: 15 residues. TCRdb passed the 5' RACE reads through MiXCR, listing each CDR3 protein once. The repertoire consists of 70,000 or so distinct CDR3 sequences, with roughly 4.5% occurring once and the leading ten covering approximately 3.7%. The sample in question was whole blood, obtained at baseline. V usage is TRBV21-1 and J usage is TRBJ1-6; the listed D gene, TRBD1, was not tested against the DNA. TRBV21-1 is a pseudogene. This receptor was obtained from an adult who was a healthcare worker with PCR-confirmed SARS-CoV-2 infection or an uninfected control (not recorded which). The donor label of this sample is uncertain. The CDR3 reads CASSTPGQHNSPLHF. The CDR3, as DNA: TGTGCCAGCAGCACACCGGGACAGCATAATTCACCCCTCCACTTT.